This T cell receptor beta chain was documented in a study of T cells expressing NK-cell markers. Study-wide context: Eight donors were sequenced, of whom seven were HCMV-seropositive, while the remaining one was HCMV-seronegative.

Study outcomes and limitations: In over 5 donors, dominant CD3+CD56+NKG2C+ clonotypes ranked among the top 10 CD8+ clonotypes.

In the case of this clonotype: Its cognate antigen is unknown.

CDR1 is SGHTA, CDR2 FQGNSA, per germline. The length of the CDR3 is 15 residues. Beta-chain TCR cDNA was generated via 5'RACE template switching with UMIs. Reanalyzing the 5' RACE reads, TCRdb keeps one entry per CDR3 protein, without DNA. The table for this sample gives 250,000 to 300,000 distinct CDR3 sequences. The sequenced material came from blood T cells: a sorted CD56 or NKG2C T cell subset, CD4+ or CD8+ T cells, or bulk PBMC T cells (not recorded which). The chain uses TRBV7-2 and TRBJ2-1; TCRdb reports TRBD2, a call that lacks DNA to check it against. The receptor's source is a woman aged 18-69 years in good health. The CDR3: CASSLVSASINEQFF. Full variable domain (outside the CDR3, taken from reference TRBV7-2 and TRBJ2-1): GAGVSQSPSNKVTEKGKDVELRCDPISGHTALYWYRQSLGQGLEFLIYFQGNSAPDKSGLPSDRFSAERTGGSVSTLTIQRTQQEDSAVYLCASSLVSASINEQFFGPGTRLTVL.